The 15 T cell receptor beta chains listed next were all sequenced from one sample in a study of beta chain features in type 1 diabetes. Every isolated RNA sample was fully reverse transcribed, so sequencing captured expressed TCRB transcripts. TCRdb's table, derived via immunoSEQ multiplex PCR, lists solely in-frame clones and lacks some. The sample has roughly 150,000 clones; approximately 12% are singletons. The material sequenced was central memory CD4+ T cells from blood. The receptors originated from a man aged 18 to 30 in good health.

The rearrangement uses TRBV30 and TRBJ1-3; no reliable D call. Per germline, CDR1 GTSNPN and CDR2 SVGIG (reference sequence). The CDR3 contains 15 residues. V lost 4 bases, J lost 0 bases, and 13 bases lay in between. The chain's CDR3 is CAWTLDVNSGNTIYF. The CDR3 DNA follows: TGTGCCTGGACTCTGGACGTCAACTCTGGAAACACCATATATTTT.

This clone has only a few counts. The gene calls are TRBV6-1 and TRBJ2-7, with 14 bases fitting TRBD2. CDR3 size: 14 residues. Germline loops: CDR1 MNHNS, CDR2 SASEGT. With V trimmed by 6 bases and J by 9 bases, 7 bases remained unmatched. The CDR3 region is CASRGTSGSTWQYF. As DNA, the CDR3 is TGTGCCAGCAGGGGGACTAGCGGGAGTACTTGGCAGTACTTC.

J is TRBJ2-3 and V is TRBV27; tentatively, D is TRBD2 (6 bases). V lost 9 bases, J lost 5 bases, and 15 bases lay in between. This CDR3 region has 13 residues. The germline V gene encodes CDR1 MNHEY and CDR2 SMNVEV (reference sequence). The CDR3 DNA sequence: TGTGCCAGACCGGGGGACTCGGGAGATACGCAGTATTTT. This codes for CARPGDSGDTQYF.

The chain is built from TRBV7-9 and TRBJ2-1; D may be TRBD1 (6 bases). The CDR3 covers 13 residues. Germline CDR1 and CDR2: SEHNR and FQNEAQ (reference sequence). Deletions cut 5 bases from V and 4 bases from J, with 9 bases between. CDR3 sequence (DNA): TGTGCCAGCAGCCGCGGACAGTACAATGAGCAGTTCTTC. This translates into CASSRGQYNEQFF.

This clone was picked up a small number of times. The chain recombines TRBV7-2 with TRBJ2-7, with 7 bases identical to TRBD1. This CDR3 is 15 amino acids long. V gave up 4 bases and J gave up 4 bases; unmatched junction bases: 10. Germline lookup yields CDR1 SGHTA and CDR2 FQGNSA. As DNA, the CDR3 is TGTGCCAGCAGCTCCCCTGGAAAGGGGGCTTACGAGCAGTACTTC. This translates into CASSSPGKGAYEQYF.

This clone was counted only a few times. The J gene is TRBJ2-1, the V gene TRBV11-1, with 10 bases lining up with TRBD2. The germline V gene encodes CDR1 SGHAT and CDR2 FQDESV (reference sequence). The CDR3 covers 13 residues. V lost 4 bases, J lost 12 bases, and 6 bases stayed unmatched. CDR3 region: CASSSETSGLQFF. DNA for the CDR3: TGTGCCAGCAGCTCCGAGACTAGCGGGCTGCAGTTCTTC.

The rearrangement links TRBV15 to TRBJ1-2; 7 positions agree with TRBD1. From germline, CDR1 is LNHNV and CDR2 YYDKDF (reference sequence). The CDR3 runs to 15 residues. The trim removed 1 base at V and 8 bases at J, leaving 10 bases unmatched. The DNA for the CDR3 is TGTGCCACCAGCAGAGGGTTGGAGGGGGCCTACGGCTACACCTTC. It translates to CATSRGLEGAYGYTF.

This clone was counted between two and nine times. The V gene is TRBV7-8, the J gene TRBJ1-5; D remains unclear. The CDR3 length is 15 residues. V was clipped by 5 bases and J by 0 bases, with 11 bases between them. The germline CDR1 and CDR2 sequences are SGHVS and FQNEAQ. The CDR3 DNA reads TGTGCCAGCAGCCTTTTATTGGGTAGCAATCAGCCCCAGCATTTT. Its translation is CASSLLLGSNQPQHF.

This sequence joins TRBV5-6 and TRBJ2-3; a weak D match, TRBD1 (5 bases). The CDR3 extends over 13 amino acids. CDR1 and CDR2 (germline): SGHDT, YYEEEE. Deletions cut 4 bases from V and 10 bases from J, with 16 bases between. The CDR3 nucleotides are TGTGCCAGCAGCCGCATGACAGTTATTTCGCAGTATTTT. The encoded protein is CASSRMTVISQYF.

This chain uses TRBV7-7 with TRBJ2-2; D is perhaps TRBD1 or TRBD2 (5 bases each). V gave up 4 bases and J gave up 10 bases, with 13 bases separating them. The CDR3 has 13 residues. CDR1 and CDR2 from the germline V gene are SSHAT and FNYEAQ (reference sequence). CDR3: CASSSQRGEELFF. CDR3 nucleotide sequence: TGTGCCAGCAGCTCCCAACGAGGGGAGGAGCTGTTTTTT.

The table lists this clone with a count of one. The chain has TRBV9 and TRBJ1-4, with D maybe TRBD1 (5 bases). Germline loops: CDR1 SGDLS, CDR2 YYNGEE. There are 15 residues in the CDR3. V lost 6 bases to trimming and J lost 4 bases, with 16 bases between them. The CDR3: CASNIHGTDNEKLFF. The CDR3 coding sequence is TGTGCCAGCAATATCCACGGGACGGATAATGAAAAACTGTTTTTT. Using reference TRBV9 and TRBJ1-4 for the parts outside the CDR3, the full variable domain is DSGVTQTPKHLITATGQRVTLRCSPRSGDLSVYWYQQSLDQGLQFLIQYYNGEERAKGNILERFSAQQFPDLHSELNLSSLELGDSALYFCASNIHGTDNEKLFFGSGTQLSVL.

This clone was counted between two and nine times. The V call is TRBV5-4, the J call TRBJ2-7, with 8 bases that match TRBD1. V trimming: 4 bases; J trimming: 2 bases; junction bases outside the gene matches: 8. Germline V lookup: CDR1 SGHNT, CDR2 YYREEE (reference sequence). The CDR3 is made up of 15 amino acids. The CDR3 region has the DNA TGTGCCAGCAGCCCCAAGACAGGGGAGACCTACGAGCAGTACTTC. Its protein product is CASSPKTGETYEQYF. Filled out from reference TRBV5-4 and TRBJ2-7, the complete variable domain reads ETGVTQSPTHLIKTRGQQVTLRCSSQSGHNTVSWYQQALGQGPQFIFQYYREEENGRGNFPPRFSGLQFPNYSSELNVNALELDDSALYLCASSPKTGETYEQYFGPGTRLTVT.

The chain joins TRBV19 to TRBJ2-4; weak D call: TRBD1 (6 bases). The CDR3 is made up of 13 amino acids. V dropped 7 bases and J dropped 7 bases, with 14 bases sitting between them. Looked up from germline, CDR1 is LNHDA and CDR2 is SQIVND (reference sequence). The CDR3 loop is CASMRGRDNIQYF. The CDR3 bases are TGTGCCAGTATGAGGGGGAGAGATAACATTCAGTACTTC. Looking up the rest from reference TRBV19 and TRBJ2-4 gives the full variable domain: DGGITQSPKYLFRKEGQNVTLSCEQNLNHDAMYWYRQDPGQGLRLIYYSQIVNDFQKGDIAEGYSVSREKKESFPLTVTSAQKNPTAFYLCASMRGRDNIQYFGAGTRLSVL.

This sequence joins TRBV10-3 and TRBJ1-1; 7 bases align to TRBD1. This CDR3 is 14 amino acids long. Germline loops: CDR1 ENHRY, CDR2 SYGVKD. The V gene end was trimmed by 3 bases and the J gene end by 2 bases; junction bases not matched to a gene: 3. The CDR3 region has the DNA TGTGCCATCAGTGACAGGGGGGATAACACTGAAGCTTTCTTT. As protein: CAISDRGDNTEAFF.

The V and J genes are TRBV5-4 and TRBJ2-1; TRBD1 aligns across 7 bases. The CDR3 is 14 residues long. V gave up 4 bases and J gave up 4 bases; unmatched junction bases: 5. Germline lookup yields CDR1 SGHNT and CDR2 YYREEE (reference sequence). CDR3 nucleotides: TGTGCCAGCAGCCCGACAGGGATGTACAATGAGCAGTTCTTC. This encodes CASSPTGMYNEQFF.